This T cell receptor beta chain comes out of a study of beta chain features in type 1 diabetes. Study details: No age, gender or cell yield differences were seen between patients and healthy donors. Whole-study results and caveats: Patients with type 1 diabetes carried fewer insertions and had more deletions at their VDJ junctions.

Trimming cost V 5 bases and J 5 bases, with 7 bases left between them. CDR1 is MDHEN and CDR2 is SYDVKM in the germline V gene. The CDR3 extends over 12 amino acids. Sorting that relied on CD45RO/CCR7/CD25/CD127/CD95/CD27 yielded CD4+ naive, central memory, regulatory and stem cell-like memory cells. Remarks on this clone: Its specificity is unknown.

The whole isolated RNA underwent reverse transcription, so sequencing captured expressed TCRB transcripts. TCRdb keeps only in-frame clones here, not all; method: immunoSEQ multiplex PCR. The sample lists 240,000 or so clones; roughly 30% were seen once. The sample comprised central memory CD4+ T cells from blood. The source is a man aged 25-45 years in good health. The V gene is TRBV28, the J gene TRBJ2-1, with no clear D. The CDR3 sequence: CASSPWDNEQFF. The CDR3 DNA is TGTGCCAGCAGTCCGTGGGACAATGAGCAGTTCTTC.